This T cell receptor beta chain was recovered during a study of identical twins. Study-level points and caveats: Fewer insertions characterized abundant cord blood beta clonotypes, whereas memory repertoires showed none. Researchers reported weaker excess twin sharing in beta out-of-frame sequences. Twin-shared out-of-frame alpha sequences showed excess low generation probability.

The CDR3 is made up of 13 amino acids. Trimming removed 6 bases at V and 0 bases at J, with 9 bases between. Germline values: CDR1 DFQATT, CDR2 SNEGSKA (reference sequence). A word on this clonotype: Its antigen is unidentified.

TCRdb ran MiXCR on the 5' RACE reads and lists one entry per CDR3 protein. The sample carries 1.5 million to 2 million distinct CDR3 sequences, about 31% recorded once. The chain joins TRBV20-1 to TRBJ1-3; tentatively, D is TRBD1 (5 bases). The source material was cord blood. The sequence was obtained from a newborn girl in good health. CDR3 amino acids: CSARTNSGNTIYF. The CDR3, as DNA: TGCAGTGCAAGGACAAACTCTGGAAACACCATATATTTT.